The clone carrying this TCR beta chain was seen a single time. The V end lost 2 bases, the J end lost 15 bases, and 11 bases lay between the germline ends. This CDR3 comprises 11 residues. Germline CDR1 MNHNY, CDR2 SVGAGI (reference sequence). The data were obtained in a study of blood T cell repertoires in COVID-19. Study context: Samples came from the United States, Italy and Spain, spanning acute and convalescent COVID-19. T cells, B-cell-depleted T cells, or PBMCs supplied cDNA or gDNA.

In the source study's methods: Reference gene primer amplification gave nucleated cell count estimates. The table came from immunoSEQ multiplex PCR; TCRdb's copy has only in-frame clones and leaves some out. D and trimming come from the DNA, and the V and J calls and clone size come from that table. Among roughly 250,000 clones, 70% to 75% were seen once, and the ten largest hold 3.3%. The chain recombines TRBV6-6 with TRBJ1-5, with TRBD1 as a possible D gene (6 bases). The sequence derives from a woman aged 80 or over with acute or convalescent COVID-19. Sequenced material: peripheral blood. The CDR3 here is CASSYGDNAHF. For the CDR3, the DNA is TGTGCCAGCAGTTACGGGGACAACGCGCATTTT.